Below are 25 T cell receptor beta chains sequenced from a single sample in a study of T cell changes during pregnancy in multiple sclerosis. Profiling relied on immunoSEQ multiplex PCR, and the TCRdb table lists in-frame clones only, not all of them. The sample has approximately 100,000 clones, 90% to 95% seen once. The input for sequencing was peripheral blood, taken in the third trimester of pregnancy. All receptors come from a female donor with multiple sclerosis, enrolled in a pregnancy study.

V and J are TRBV19 and TRBJ2-7; tentatively, D is TRBD2 (6 bases). CDR3 length: 15 residues. Germline CDR1 and CDR2: LNHDA and SQIVND (reference sequence). The V end was cut by 5 bases, the J end by 2 bases, with 16 bases between. CDR3 DNA: TGTGCCAGTAGTGCCGGCGGGACGGGGGCCTACGAGCAGTACTTC. Amino acid sequence: CASSAGGTGAYEQYF.

Worth noting for this clone: In the same sample, other DNA sequences code for this CDR3. Here the CDR3 DNA reads TGTGCCAGTAGCTCGGGACAGGGCTACGAGCAGTACTTC. This translates into CASSSGQGYEQYF. This chain uses TRBV19 with TRBJ2-7, with TRBD1 matching over 9 bases. The CDR3 totals 13 residues. V shed 6 bases, J shed 3 bases, and the junction held 3 bases outside the gene matches. Germline V gives CDR1 LNHDA, CDR2 SQIVND (reference sequence). Supplemented by reference TRBV19 and TRBJ2-7, the full variable domain reads DGGITQSPKYLFRKEGQNVTLSCEQNLNHDAMYWYRQDPGQGLRLIYYSQIVNDFQKGDIAEGYSVSREKKESFPLTVTSAQKNPTAFYLCASSSGQGYEQYFGPGTRLTVT.

The chain links TRBV28 to TRBJ2-1; 7 nucleotides match TRBD1. Germline lookup yields CDR1 MDHEN and CDR2 SYDVKM. The length of the CDR3 is 12 residues. The CDR3 reads CATTGLGNEQFF. In DNA form, the CDR3 reads TGTGCAACGACAGGGCTAGGGAATGAGCAGTTCTTC.

The V and J genes are TRBV28 and TRBJ2-4, with 9 bases fitting TRBD2. CDR1 and CDR2 from the germline V gene are MDHEN and SYDVKM. V lost 10 bases and J lost 6; bases outside the gene matches: 7. This CDR3 is built from 13 residues. For the CDR3, the DNA is TGTGCCACGGCGGCGGGAGGGTTAAACATTCAGTACTTC. Amino acid sequence: CATAAGGLNIQYF. The entire variable domain, with the rest obtained from reference TRBV28 and TRBJ2-4, is as follows: DVKVTQSSRYLVKRTGEKVFLECVQDMDHENMFWYRQDPGLGLRLIYFSYDVKMKEKGDIPEGYSVSREKKERFSLILESASTNQTSMYLCATAAGGLNIQYFGAGTRLSVL.

A single count supports this clone. The chain links TRBV7-9 to TRBJ2-1; unclear D gene. CDR3 length: 12 amino acids. The V gene lost 3 bases and the J gene lost 9 bases, with 9 bases spanning the gap. The germline V gene has CDR1 SEHNR and CDR2 FQNEAQ (reference sequence). The CDR3 DNA is TGTGCCAGCAGCTTTCCCTCCGGTGAGCAGTTCTTC. Protein sequence: CASSFPSGEQFF. Combining the CDR3 with reference TRBV7-9 and TRBJ2-1 gives the whole variable domain DTGVSQNPRHKITKRGQNVTFRCDPISEHNRLYWYRQTLGQGPEFLTYFQNEAQLEKSRLLSDRFSAERPKGSFSTLEIQRTEQGDSAMYLCASSFPSGEQFFGPGTRLTVL.

This sequence joins TRBV7-9 and TRBJ2-3; 15 positions agree with TRBD2. Per the germline V gene, CDR1 is SEHNR and CDR2 is FQNEAQ (reference sequence). The V gene end was trimmed by 4 bases and the J gene end by 5 bases; junction bases not matched to a gene: 7. The CDR3 has 17 residues. The CDR3 region has the DNA TGTGCCAGCAGCTCCTTACCGGGACTAGCGGGAGGAGATACGCAGTATTTT. Amino acids: CASSSLPGLAGGDTQYF.

The chain is built from TRBV29-1 and TRBJ2-7; D may be TRBD2 (6 bases). CDR1 and CDR2 from the germline V gene are SQVTM and ANQGSEA. This CDR3 is 14 amino acids long. V was trimmed by 0 bases and J by 2 bases, leaving 11 bases between them. The CDR3 DNA is TGCAGCGTTGAAGAGGCGGGAAAGACCTACGAGCAGTACTTC. Its translation is CSVEEAGKTYEQYF.

The rearrangement joins TRBV11-3 to TRBJ2-5, with 7 bases fitting TRBD2. The CDR3 has 13 residues. Per germline, CDR1 SGHNT and CDR2 YENEEA. Unmatched junction bases numbered 2, after V lost 5 bases and J lost 2 bases. CDR3 residues: CASSGRGQETQYF. The CDR3 coding sequence is TGTGCCAGCAGCGGGCGGGGGCAAGAGACCCAGTACTTC.

This rearrangement joins TRBV4-2 to TRBJ2-2; TRBD2 aligns across 9 bases. The CDR3 is 17 residues long. With V trimmed by 0 bases and J by 6 bases, 8 bases remained unmatched. Looked up from germline, CDR1 is LGHNA and CDR2 is YNFKEQ. The CDR3 bases are TGTGCCAGCAGCCAAGACGGTATAGCGGGAGCCCCCGGGGAGCTGTTTTTT. Translated, it gives CASSQDGIAGAPGELFF.

This chain uses TRBV6-4 with TRBJ1-1; 7 bases fit TRBD1. This CDR3 contains 15 residues. Germline CDR1 and CDR2: MRHNA and SNTAGT. V lost 6 bases and J lost 0; bases outside the gene matches: 7. CDR3 region: CASRTLGQMNTEAFF. In DNA form, the CDR3 reads TGTGCCAGCAGGACCCTGGGACAGATGAACACTGAAGCTTTCTTT.

The V and J genes are TRBV6-1 and TRBJ2-5; TRBD2 matches 7 bases. The CDR3 consists of 14 residues. Germline assignment: CDR1 MNHNS and CDR2 SASEGT. J lost 5 bases, V lost 6 bases, and 9 bases had no gene match. The CDR3 sequence is CASREQLARETQYF. The CDR3 DNA reads as TGTGCCAGCAGAGAACAACTAGCGCGGGAGACCCAGTACTTC.

J is TRBJ2-6 and V is TRBV19; D is ambiguous. The length of the CDR3 is 14 residues. With 7 bases removed from V and 2 bases from J, the gap between germline ends came to 9 bases. CDR1 and CDR2 (germline): LNHDA, SQIVND (reference sequence). The CDR3 region has the DNA TGTGCCAGTACAGTTGATGCTGGGGCCAACGTCCTGACTTTC. Residues: CASTVDAGANVLTF.

The chain employs TRBV7-9 and TRBJ1-4, with D perhaps TRBD1 (5 bases). The V gene lost 6 bases and the J gene lost 5 bases, with 13 bases spanning the gap. Germline CDR1 reads SEHNR; CDR2 reads FQNEAQ (reference sequence). CDR3 length equals 14 residues. The CDR3 sequence is CASRPGGGNEKLFF. CDR3 bases: TGTGCCAGCAGACCAGGCGGGGGGAATGAAAAACTGTTTTTT.

The rearrangement uses TRBV11-2 and TRBJ1-2; possible D gene TRBD1, 5 bases. From germline, CDR1 is SGHAT and CDR2 FQNNGV. V lost 5 bases to trimming and J lost 0 bases, with 13 bases between them. CDR3 size: 15 residues. CDR3 bases: TGTGCCAGCAGCCCGTGGGGGGGTGCTAACTATGGCTACACCTTC. Amino acids: CASSPWGGANYGYTF.

This clone was seen only a few times. This chain joins TRBV7-2 and TRBJ1-2, with D perhaps TRBD1 (5 bases). With 0 bases removed from V and 7 bases from J, the gap between germline ends came to 12 bases. The V gene's germline CDR1 is SGHTA and CDR2 FQGNSA. CDR3 length: 14 amino acids. The CDR3 here is CASSLAAGGGGYTF. CDR3 nucleotide sequence: TGTGCCAGCAGCTTAGCAGCGGGGGGTGGTGGCTACACCTTC.

The chain recombines TRBV18 with TRBJ2-7, with 11 bases fitting TRBD2. Germline values: CDR1 KGHSH, CDR2 LQKENI. J gave up 6 bases and V 3 bases, and 7 bases lay outside the gene matches. The CDR3 totals 15 residues. CDR3 nucleotides: TGTGCCAGCTCACCGTATAGCGGGAGGGCCAGCGAGCAGTACTTC. Amino acids: CASSPYSGRASEQYF.

The chain links TRBV18 to TRBJ1-1; 8 bases map to TRBD1. Germline V gives CDR1 KGHSH, CDR2 LQKENI. This CDR3 has 15 residues. V dropped 2 bases and J dropped 2; count of bases not matched to a gene: 4. The CDR3 DNA is TGTGCCAGCTCACCATCGACAGGGGCCAACACTGAAGCTTTCTTT. It specifies CASSPSTGANTEAFF.

This clone turned up a few times. The chain couples TRBV27 to TRBJ1-2, with 7 nucleotides matching TRBD1. V was clipped by 6 bases and J by 3 bases; unmatched bases: 10. Per germline, CDR1 MNHEY and CDR2 SMNVEV (reference sequence). The CDR3 contains 15 residues. The CDR3 sequence: CASSQTGSFYYGYTF. Here the CDR3 DNA reads TGTGCCAGCAGCCAGACAGGGTCTTTTTACTATGGCTACACCTTC.

The chain employs TRBV5-1 and TRBJ2-3; D uncertain. The V end was cut by 0 bases, the J end by 5 bases, with 7 bases between. The germline CDR1 and CDR2 sequences are SGHRS and YFSETQ. This CDR3 has 13 amino acids. CDR3 residues: CASSLGFGDTQYF. CDR3 DNA sequence: TGCGCCAGCAGCTTGGGTTTCGGAGATACGCAGTATTTT. Full variable domain (remainder filled in from reference TRBV5-1 and TRBJ2-3): KAGVTQTPRYLIKTRGQQVTLSCSPISGHRSVSWYQQTPGQGLQFLFEYFSETQRNKGNFPGRFSGRQFSNSRSEMNVSTLELGDSALYLCASSLGFGDTQYFGPGTRLTVL.

The rearrangement links TRBV7-9 to TRBJ2-7; 14 positions agree with TRBD2. Trimming cost V 4 bases and J 5 bases; bases outside gene matches: 4. Germline CDR1 SEHNR, CDR2 FQNEAQ (reference sequence). The CDR3 has 15 residues. CDR3 sequence: CASSSGLAGGNEQYF. The CDR3 DNA reads TGTGCCAGCAGCTCCGGACTAGCGGGAGGAAACGAGCAGTACTTC. The full variable domain, in which reference TRBV7-9 and TRBJ2-7 provide the parts outside the CDR3, is DTGVSQNPRHKITKRGQNVTFRCDPISEHNRLYWYRQTLGQGPEFLTYFQNEAQLEKSRLLSDRFSAERPKGSFSTLEIQRTEQGDSAMYLCASSSGLAGGNEQYFGPGTRLTVT.

This rearrangement joins TRBV7-6 to TRBJ2-6; 9 bases are shared with TRBD1. The CDR3 spans 15 residues. Per germline, CDR1 SGHVS and CDR2 FNYEAQ. With 4 bases clipped from V and 3 bases from J, the junction kept 1 base outside the gene matches. CDR3 DNA sequence: TGTGCCAGCAGCTACAGGGGGCGTGGGGCCAACGTCCTGACTTTC. This codes for CASSYRGRGANVLTF.

This chain links TRBV5-6 with TRBJ2-1; TRBD1 matches at 10 bases. The V and J ends lost 4 bases and 2 bases, in that order; junction bases with no gene match: 3. The CDR3 runs to 15 residues. Germline lookup yields CDR1 SGHDT and CDR2 YYEEEE. CDR3 bases: TGTGCCAGCAGCCCGGGGACAGGGGCCTACAATGAGCAGTTCTTC. Protein product: CASSPGTGAYNEQFF.

The chain combines TRBV9 with TRBJ1-1; D gene ambiguous. Per germline, CDR1 SGDLS and CDR2 YYNGEE. The ends were cut back, 0 bases at V and 4 bases at J, with 10 bases in the middle. This CDR3 comprises 14 residues. The CDR3 loop reads CASSVVSRPTEAFF. CDR3 DNA: TGTGCCAGCAGCGTAGTTTCCAGGCCCACTGAAGCTTTCTTT.

The rearrangement links TRBV30 to TRBJ2-3; 10 nucleotides agree with TRBD2. Unmatched junction bases numbered 8, after V lost 5 bases and J lost 6 bases. CDR1 is GTSNPN, CDR2 SVGIG, per germline (reference sequence). This CDR3 contains 14 residues. This CDR3 reads CAWDPSGSGDTQYF. The DNA of the CDR3 is TGTGCCTGGGATCCTAGCGGGAGTGGGGATACGCAGTATTTT.

This chain uses TRBV19 with TRBJ1-5, with 8 bases that match TRBD1. Germline CDR1 LNHDA, CDR2 SQIVND (reference sequence). V gave up 6 bases and J gave up 7 bases; unmatched junction bases: 11. This CDR3 contains 15 residues. CDR3 in amino acids: CASRNRGPGGQPQHF. The CDR3 nucleotides read TGTGCCAGTAGGAACCGGGGCCCAGGGGGCCAGCCCCAGCATTTT.